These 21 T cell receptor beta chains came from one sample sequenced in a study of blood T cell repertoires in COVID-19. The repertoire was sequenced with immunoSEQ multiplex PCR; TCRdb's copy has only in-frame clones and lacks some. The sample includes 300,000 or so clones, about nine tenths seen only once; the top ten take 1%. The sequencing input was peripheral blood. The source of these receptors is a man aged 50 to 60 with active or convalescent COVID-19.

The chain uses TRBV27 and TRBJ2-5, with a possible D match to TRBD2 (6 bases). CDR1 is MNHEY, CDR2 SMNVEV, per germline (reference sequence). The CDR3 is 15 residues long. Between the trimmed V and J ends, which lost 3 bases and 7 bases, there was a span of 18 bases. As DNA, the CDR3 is TGTGCCAGCAGTTTTAGTGAGACGGGAGAGGGGACCCAGTACTTC. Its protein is CASSFSETGEGTQYF.

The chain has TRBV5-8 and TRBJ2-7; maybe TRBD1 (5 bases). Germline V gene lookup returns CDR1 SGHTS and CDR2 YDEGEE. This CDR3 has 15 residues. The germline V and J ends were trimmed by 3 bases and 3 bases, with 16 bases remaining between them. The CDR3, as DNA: TGTGCCAGCAGCTCGGTCAGGGTGGACCTCTACGAGCAGTACTTC. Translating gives CASSSVRVDLYEQYF. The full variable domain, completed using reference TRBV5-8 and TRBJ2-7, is EAGVTQSPTHLIKTRGQQATLRCSPISGHTSVYWYQQALGLGLQFLLWYDEGEERNRGNFPPRFSGRQFPNYSSELNVNALELEDSALYLCASSSVRVDLYEQYFGPGTRLTVT.

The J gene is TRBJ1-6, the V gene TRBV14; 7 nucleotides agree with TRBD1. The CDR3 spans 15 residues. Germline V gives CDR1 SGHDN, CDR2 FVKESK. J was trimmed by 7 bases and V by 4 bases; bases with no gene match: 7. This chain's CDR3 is CASSPRWDSNSPLHF. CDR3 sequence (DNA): TGTGCCAGCAGCCCAAGATGGGACAGCAATTCACCCCTCCACTTT.

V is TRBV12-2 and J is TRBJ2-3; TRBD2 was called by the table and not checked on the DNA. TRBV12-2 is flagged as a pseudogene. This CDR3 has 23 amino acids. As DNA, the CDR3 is TGTGCAAGTCGCCCAGCGATCGGTTGCTCTCTTGAGGGAGGTTGGCCTAGCACAGATACGCAGTATTTT. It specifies CASRPAIGCSLEGGWPSTDTQYF.

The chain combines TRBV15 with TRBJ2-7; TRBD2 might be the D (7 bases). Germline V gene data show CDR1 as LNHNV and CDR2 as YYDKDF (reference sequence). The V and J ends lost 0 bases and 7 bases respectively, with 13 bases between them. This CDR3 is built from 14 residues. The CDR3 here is CATSRDGGAREQYF. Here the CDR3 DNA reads TGTGCCACCAGCAGAGATGGGGGGGCTCGGGAGCAGTACTTC.

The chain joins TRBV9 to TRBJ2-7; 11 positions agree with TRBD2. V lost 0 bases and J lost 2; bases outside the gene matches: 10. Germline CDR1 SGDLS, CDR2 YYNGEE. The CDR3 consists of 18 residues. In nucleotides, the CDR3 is TGTGCCAGCAGCGTAGGGTCTAGCGGGAGGCTTAGCGCCTACGAGCAGTACTTC. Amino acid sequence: CASSVGSSGRLSAYEQYF.

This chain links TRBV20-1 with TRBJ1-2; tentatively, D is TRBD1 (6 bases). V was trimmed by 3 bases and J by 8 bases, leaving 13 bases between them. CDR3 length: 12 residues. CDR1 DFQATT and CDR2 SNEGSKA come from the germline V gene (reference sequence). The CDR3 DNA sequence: TGCAGTGCTAGTCGAGGGGGTCCCGGCTACACCTTC. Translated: CSASRGGPGYTF.

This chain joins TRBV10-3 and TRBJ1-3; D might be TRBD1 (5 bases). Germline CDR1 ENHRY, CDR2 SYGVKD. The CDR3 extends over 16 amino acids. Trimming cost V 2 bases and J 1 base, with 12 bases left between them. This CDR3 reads CAISEQGLLSGNTIYF. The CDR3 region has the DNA TGTGCCATCAGTGAGCAGGGCCTCCTTTCTGGAAACACCATATATTTT.

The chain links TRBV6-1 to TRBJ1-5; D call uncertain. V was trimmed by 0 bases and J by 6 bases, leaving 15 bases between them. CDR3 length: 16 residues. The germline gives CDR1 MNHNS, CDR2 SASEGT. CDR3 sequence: CASSEAILTGVQPQHF. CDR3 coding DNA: TGTGCCAGCAGTGAAGCGATACTGACCGGGGTTCAGCCCCAGCATTTT.

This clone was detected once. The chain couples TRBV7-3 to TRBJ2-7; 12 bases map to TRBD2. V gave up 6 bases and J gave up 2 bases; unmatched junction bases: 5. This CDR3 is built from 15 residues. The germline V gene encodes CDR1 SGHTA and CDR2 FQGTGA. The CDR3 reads CASSLTSGGTYEQYF. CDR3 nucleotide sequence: TGTGCCAGCAGTCTTACTAGCGGGGGGACCTACGAGCAGTACTTC.

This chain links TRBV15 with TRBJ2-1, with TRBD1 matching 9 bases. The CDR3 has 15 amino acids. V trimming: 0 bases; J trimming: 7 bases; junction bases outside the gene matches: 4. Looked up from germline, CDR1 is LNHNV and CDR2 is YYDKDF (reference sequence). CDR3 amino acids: CATSRDRTGVNEQFF. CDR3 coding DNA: TGTGCCACCAGCAGAGATAGGACAGGGGTAAATGAGCAGTTCTTC.

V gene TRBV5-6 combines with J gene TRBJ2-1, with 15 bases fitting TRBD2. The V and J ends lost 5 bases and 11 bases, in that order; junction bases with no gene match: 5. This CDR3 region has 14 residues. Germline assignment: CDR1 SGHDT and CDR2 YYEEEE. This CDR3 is CASSSGLAGGKQFF. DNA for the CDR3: TGTGCCAGCAGTTCGGGACTAGCGGGAGGAAAGCAGTTCTTC.

CDR3 sequence (DNA): TGTGCCAGCAGCCAAGCGGAGACAGATCACCTCCACTTT. It is translated as CASSQAETDHLHF. The rearrangement uses TRBV4-2 and TRBJ1-6, with a weak D call TRBD1 (5 bases). The germline V gene has CDR1 LGHNA and CDR2 YNFKEQ. The V gene lost 1 base and the J gene lost 15 bases, with 13 bases spanning the gap. The CDR3 spans 13 residues.

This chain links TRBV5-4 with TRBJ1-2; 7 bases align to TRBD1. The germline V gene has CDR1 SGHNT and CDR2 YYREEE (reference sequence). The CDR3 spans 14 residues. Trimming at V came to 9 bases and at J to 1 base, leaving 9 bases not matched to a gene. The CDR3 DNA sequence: TGTGCCATCACCAATCGACAGGGTAACTATGGCTACACCTTC. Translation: CAITNRQGNYGYTF.

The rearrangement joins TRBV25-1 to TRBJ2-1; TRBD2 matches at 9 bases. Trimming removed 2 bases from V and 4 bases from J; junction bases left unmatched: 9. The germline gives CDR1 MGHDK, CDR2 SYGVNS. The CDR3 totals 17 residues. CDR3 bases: TGTGCCAGCAGTGAACTCGGGAGCGGGAGGCGATACAATGAGCAGTTCTTC. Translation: CASSELGSGRRYNEQFF.

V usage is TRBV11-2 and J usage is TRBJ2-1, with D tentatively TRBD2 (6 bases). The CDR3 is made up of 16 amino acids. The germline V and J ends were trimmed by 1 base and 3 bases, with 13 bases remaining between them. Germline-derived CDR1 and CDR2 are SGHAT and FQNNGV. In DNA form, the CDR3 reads TGTGCCAGCAGCTTAGCGGGCGGGACCTACTACAATGAGCAGTTCTTC. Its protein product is CASSLAGGTYYNEQFF.

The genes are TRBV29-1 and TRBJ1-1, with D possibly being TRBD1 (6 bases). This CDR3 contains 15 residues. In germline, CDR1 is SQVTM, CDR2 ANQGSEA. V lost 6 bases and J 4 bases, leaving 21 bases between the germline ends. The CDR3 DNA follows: TGCAGCGTATTCACCCCCGACAGGATGGGCACTGAAGCTTTCTTT. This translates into CSVFTPDRMGTEAFF.

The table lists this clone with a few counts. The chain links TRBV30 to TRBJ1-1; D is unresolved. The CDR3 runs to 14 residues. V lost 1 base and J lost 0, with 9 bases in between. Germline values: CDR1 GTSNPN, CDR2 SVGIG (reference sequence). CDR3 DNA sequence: TGTGCCTGGAGTGGTACACCGATGAACACTGAAGCTTTCTTT. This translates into CAWSGTPMNTEAFF.

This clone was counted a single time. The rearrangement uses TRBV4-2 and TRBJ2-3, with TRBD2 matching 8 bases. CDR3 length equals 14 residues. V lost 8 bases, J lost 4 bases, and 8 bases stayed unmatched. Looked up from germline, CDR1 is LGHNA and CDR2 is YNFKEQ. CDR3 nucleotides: TGTGCCAGCTCCGGGGGGGCTCCCCCAGATACGCAGTATTTT. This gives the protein CASSGGAPPDTQYF.

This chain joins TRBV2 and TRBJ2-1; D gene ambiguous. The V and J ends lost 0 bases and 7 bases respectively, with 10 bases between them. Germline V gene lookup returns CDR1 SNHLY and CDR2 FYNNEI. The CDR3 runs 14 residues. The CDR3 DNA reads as TGTGCCAGCAGTGAAGCTGGGCAGGTAAATGAGCAGTTCTTC. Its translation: CASSEAGQVNEQFF.

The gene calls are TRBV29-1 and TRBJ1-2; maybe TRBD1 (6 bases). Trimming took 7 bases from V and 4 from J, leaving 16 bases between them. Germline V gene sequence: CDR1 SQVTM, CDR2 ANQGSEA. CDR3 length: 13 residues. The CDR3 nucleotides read TGCAGCGGTCTAAGCCGGGACACCTATGGCTACACCTTC. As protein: CSGLSRDTYGYTF.